This section outlines one TCR beta chain sequence together with its context. Measured with immunoSEQ multiplex PCR; TCRdb has only the in-frame clones, and not every one. Of about 98,000 clones in the sample, approximately 86% were seen once. CDR3 size: 15 residues. Germline CDR1 SGDLS, CDR2 YYNGEE. V lost 0 bases, J lost 3 bases, and 4 bases stayed unmatched. The data belong to a study of blood T cell repertoires in COVID-19. The sequencing input was peripheral blood. The rearrangement joins TRBV9 to TRBJ1-2; 8 bases align to TRBD1. This clonotype was sampled from a man in his fifties or sixties with acute or convalescent COVID-19. The CDR3 DNA follows: TGTGCCAGCAGCGTAGTAGCAGGGGGCGACTATGGCTACACCTTC. As protein: CASSVVAGGDYGYTF.